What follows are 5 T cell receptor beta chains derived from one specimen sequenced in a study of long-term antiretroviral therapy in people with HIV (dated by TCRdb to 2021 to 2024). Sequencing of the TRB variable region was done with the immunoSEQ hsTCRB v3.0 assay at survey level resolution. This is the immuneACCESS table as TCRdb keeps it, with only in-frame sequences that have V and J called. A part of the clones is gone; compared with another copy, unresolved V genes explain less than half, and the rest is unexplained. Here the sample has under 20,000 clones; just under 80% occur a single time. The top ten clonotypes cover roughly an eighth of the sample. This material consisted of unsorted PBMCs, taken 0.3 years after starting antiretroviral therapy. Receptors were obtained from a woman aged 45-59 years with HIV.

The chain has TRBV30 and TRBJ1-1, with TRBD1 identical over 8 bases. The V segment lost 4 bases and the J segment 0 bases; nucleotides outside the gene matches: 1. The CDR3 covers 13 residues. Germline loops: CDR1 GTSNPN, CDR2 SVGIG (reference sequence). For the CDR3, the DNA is TGTGCCTGGACAGGGGGCATGAACACTGAAGCTTTCTTT. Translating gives CAWTGGMNTEAFF.

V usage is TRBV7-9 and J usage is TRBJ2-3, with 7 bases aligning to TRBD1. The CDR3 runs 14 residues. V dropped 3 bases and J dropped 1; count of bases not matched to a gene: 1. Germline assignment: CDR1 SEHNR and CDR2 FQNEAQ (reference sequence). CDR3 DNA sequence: TGTGCCAGCAGCTTGAGGGGGCGCACAGATACGCAGTATTTT. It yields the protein CASSLRGRTDTQYF.

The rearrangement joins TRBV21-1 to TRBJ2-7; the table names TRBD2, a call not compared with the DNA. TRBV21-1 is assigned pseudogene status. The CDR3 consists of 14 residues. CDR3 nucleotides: TGTGCCAGCAGCAAACTCCTCGGGGAAGACGAGCAGTACGTC. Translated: CASSKLLGEDEQYV.

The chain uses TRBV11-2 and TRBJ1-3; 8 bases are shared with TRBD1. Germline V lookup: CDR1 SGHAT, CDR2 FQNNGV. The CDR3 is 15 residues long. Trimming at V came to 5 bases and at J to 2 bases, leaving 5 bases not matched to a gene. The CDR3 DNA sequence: TGTGCCAGCAGCCCCCCGGACAGGGCTGGAAACACCATATATTTT. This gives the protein CASSPPDRAGNTIYF.

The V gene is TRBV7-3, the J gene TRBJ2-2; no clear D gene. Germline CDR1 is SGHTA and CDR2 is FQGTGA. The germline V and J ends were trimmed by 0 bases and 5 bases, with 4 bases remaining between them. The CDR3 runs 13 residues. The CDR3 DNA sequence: TGTGCCAGCAGCTTAACGGGGACCGGGGAGCTGTTTTTT. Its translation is CASSLTGTGELFF.